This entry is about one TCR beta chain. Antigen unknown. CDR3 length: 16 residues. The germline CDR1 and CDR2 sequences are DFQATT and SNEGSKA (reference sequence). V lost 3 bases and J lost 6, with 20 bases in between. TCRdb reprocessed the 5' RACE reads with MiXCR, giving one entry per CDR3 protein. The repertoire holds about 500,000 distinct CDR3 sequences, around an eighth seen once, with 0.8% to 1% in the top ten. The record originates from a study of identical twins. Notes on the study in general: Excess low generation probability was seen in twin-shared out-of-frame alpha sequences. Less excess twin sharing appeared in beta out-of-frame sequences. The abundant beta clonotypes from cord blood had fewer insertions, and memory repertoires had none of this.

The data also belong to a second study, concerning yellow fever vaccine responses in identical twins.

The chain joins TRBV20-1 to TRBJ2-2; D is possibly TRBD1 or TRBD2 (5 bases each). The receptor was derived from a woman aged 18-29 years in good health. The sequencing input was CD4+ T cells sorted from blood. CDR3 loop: CSASGEGRVGAGELFF. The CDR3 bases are TGCAGTGCTAGTGGAGAGGGCAGGGTGGGAGCCGGGGAGCTGTTTTTT.